These T cell receptor beta chains were read from a single sample in a study of blood T cell repertoires in COVID-19. Generated by immunoSEQ multiplex PCR, the TCRdb table keeps only in-frame clones and is missing some. The data show around 260,000 clones, 70% to 90% seen once. Sequencing was done on a sample of peripheral blood. Every receptor here comes from a human donor in a cohort sampled during active COVID-19. Each CDR3 is given with its conserved first and last residue. Fields, in order: D gene, clone size, J gene, V gene, CDR3 protein, CDR3 DNA. D genes are given only for firm matches. The size entry is marked missing in some rows and otherwise reads once, few, many or a size class.

>-|-|TRBJ2-2|TRBV3-1/TRBV3-2
CASSLPPANTGELFF
TGTGCCAGCAGCCTGCCCCCGGCGAACACCGGGGAGCTGTTTTTT
>TRBD1|-|TRBJ1-5|TRBV19
CASSIVWDRGQPQHF
TGTGCCAGTAGTATAGTTTGGGACAGGGGCCAGCCCCAGCATTTT
>TRBD1|-|TRBJ1-5|TRBV9
CANTGGDQPQHF
TGTGCCAACACAGGGGGCGACCAGCCCCAGCATTTT
>-|-|TRBJ2-1|TRBV27
CASGRRTAAERRTFGNEQFF
TGTGCCAGCGGTCGAAGGACGGCGGCGGAAAGAAGGACATTTGGGAATGAGCAGTTCTTC
>-|-|TRBJ2-7|TRBV19
CASSTRAGVAEQYF
TGTGCCAGTAGTACACGGGCCGGGGTAGCTGAGCAGTACTTC
>-|-|TRBJ1-4|TRBV7-9
CALGQLSEKLFF
TGTGCCCTGGGGCAGCTAAGTGAAAAACTGTTTTTT
>-|once|TRBJ1-2|TRBV12-3/TRBV12-4
CASREGTDYGYTF
TGTGCCAGCAGAGAGGGTACGGACTATGGCTACACCTTC
>TRBD1|once|TRBJ1-3|TRBV24-1
CATRWGQGNSGNTIYF
TGTGCCACCAGGTGGGGACAGGGCAATTCGGGAAACACCATATATTTT
>TRBD1|once|TRBJ1-4|TRBV7-9
CASNPGQGVEKLFF
TGTGCCAGCAACCCGGGACAGGGCGTCGAAAAACTGTTTTTT
>TRBD2|-|TRBJ2-7|TRBV6-5
CASSISSGIRYEQYF
TGTGCCAGCAGTATCTCTAGCGGGATCCGCTACGAGCAGTACTTC
>TRBD2|-|TRBJ2-1|TRBV11-2
CASWGGTSGHNEQFF
TGTGCCAGTTGGGGAGGCACTAGCGGGCACAATGAGCAGTTCTTC
>TRBD1|-|TRBJ2-5|TRBV27
CAIGQTGAKETQYF
TGTGCCATCGGACAGACAGGGGCAAAAGAGACCCAGTACTTC
>TRBD1|-|TRBJ1-1|TRBV10-3
CAIVQVGTAKFMNTEAFF
TGTGCCATCGTTCAGGTAGGGACAGCGAAATTTATGAACACTGAAGCTTTCTTT
>-|-|TRBJ2-7|TRBV28
CASSSSGKGHYEQYF
TGTGCCAGCAGTTCCTCAGGGAAGGGGCACTACGAGCAGTACTTC
>TRBD1|-|TRBJ2-7|TRBV24-1
CATSDWDRSYEQYF
TGTGCCACCAGTGACTGGGACAGATCCTACGAGCAGTACTTC
>-|-|TRBJ1-5|TRBV19
CASSSGVQPQHF
TGTGCCAGTAGTTCAGGGGTTCAGCCCCAGCATTTT
>-|-|TRBJ2-5|TRBV11-2
CASTLQGSETQYF
TGTGCCAGCACCTTACAGGGTTCGGAGACCCAGTACTTC
>TRBD1|-|TRBJ1-1|TRBV7-2
CASSLTGGLTEAFF
TGTGCCAGCAGCTTGACAGGGGGCCTCACTGAAGCTTTCTTT
>TRBD2|-|TRBJ2-7|TRBV6-2/TRBV6-3
CASSPPRTSGSYYEQYF
TGTGCCAGCAGCCCACCTCGGACTAGCGGGTCCTACTACGAGCAGTACTTC
>-|-|TRBJ2-3|TRBV6-5
CASRLFTDTQYF
TGTGCCAGCAGGCTATTCACAGATACGCAGTATTTT
>TRBD2|once|TRBJ2-1|TRBV18
CASSWGLAGYNEQFF
TGTGCCAGCTCCTGGGGACTAGCGGGGTACAATGAGCAGTTCTTC
>-|-|TRBJ1-2|TRBV6-2/TRBV6-3
CASSSSINYGYTF
TGTGCCAGCAGTTCAAGCATTAACTATGGCTACACCTTC
>-|-|TRBJ1-1|TRBV7-9
CASSRLGGNLMNTEAFF
TGTGCCAGCAGCCGCCTGGGGGGGAATCTAATGAACACTGAAGCTTTCTTT
>TRBD2|-|TRBJ2-7|TRBV6-6
CASSYPGLAGNYEQYF
TGTGCCAGCAGTTACCCGGGACTAGCGGGGAACTACGAGCAGTACTTC
>-|-|TRBJ1-1|TRBV19
CASRLRGSMLNTEAFF
TGTGCCAGTAGACTTAGGGGCAGTATGCTGAACACTGAAGCTTTCTTT
>TRBD1|-|TRBJ1-4|TRBV5-6
CASSTPGQHNEKLFF
TGTGCCAGCAGCACCCCGGGACAGCATAATGAAAAACTGTTTTTT
>TRBD2|-|TRBJ2-3|TRBV27
CASSLWERGDTDTQYF
TGTGCCAGCAGTTTATGGGAGCGGGGGGACACAGATACGCAGTATTTT
>-|-|TRBJ1-1|TRBV7-9
CASSRQLNTEAFF
TGTGCCAGCAGCCGACAGCTGAACACTGAAGCTTTCTTT
>-|-|TRBJ1-2|TRBV6-2/TRBV6-3
CASSYSLVPGYTF
TGTGCCAGCAGTTACTCTTTAGTACCAGGCTACACCTTC
>TRBD2|-|TRBJ2-7|TRBV9
CASSVAAGGYEQYF
TGTGCCAGCAGCGTAGCAGCGGGAGGCTACGAGCAGTACTTC
>-|-|TRBJ1-1|TRBV9
CASSVGGYNTEAFF
TGTGCCAGCAGCGTAGGCGGGTATAACACTGAAGCTTTCTTT
>TRBD1|few|TRBJ2-7|TRBV11-2
CASSLAGGTYEQYF
TGTGCCAGCAGCTTAGCAGGGGGAACCTACGAGCAGTACTTC
>TRBD1|-|TRBJ1-5|TRBV10-3
CAISEPGGNIDSNQPQHF
TGTGCCATCAGTGAGCCAGGGGGGAACATTGATAGCAATCAGCCCCAGCATTTT
>-|-|TRBJ2-7|TRBV30
CAWVHRESSYEQYF
TGTGCCTGGGTTCACAGGGAATCGTCTTACGAGCAGTACTTC
>TRBD1|-|TRBJ1-1|TRBV7-9
CASSPQGFTEAFF
TGTGCCAGCAGCCCACAGGGGTTTACTGAAGCTTTCTTT
>-|-|TRBJ1-5|TRBV30
CAWSATGNQPQHF
TGTGCCTGGAGTGCTACAGGGAATCAGCCCCAGCATTTT
>TRBD1|-|TRBJ2-7|TRBV7-9
CASSLDGQGYDEQYF
TGTGCCAGCAGCTTAGACGGACAGGGGTACGACGAGCAGTACTTC
>-|-|TRBJ2-5|TRBV6-2/TRBV6-3
CASSRLATQYF
TGTGCCAGCAGCCGTCTGGCGACCCAGTACTTC
>TRBD2|-|TRBJ2-7|TRBV5-1
CASTPQAGGISYEQYF
TGCGCCAGCACCCCGCAAGCGGGAGGGATCTCCTACGAGCAGTACTTC
>-|-|TRBJ1-6|TRBV28
CASSSSGRSYNSPLHF
TGTGCCAGCAGTTCCTCAGGCCGCTCCTATAATTCACCCCTCCACTTT
>TRBD1|-|TRBJ1-2|TRBV6-5
CASSWGQGTYGYTF
TGTGCCAGCAGTTGGGGACAGGGGACCTATGGCTACACCTTC
>-|-|TRBJ1-2|TRBV7-3
CASSLVDSARVGYTF
TGTGCCAGCAGCTTAGTGGACTCCGCCCGGGTAGGCTACACCTTC
>TRBD2|-|TRBJ2-1|TRBV27
CASSFDSRTSSYNEQFF
TGTGCCAGCAGTTTCGACAGCAGGACTAGCTCCTACAATGAGCAGTTCTTC
>-|once|TRBJ2-6|TRBV6-2/TRBV6-3
CASSYPSVWGQSSGANVLTF
TGTGCCAGCAGTTACCCCTCGGTTTGGGGGCAGAGCTCTGGGGCCAACGTCCTGACTTTC
>-|-|TRBJ1-5|TRBV6-5
CASRPPGGTNQPQHF
TGTGCCAGCAGACCGCCGGGAGGGACTAATCAGCCCCAGCATTTT
>-|-|TRBJ1-1|TRBV2
CASSSTGYTEAFF
TGTGCCAGCAGTTCGACAGGCTACACTGAAGCTTTCTTT
>-|-|TRBJ1-5|TRBV2
CASKGTSNQPQHF
TGTGCCAGTAAGGGGACAAGTAATCAGCCCCAGCATTTT
>TRBD2|-|TRBJ2-7|TRBV5-6
CASSLRGGSRESYEQYF
TGTGCCAGCAGCTTGCGGGGAGGGTCGAGAGAATCCTACGAGCAGTACTTC
>-|-|TRBJ2-7|TRBV4-3
CASSQERGWYEQYF
TGCGCCAGCAGCCAAGAAAGGGGGTGGTACGAGCAGTACTTC
>TRBD1|once|TRBJ1-2|TRBV6-2/TRBV6-3
CASSYSSGGLNGYTF
TGTGCCAGCAGTTACTCGTCAGGGGGCTTGAATGGCTACACCTTC
>-|-|TRBJ2-6|TRBV4-1
CASSQGGVPNGANVLTF
TGCGCCAGCAGCCAAGGCGGCGTGCCGAATGGGGCCAACGTCCTGACTTTC
>TRBD1|-|TRBJ1-1|TRBV9
CASSGGQGNTEAFF
TGTGCCAGCAGCGGGGGACAGGGGAACACTGAAGCTTTCTTT
>-|-|TRBJ1-3|TRBV6-5
CASSYEGTGNTIYF
TGTGCCAGCAGTTACGAGGGTACTGGAAACACCATATATTTT